Reported below is one T cell receptor (beta chain). This CDR3 region has 12 residues. Germline V gene lookup returns CDR1 SQVTM and CDR2 ANQGSEA. The V gene lost 5 bases and the J gene lost 2 bases, with 8 bases spanning the gap. The protocol was immunoSEQ multiplex PCR, while the TCRdb copy is restricted to in-frame clones and leaves out a portion. The sample shows fewer than 150,000 clones, roughly 95% of them seen only once. The sample is drawn from a study of T cell changes during pregnancy in multiple sclerosis. The sequence was collected from a female donor with multiple sclerosis, enrolled in a pregnancy study. Here the sequenced sample was peripheral blood, taken after pregnancy. The chain is built from TRBV29-1 and TRBJ2-3, with D possibly being TRBD2 (5 bases). The CDR3 protein is CSVRGPTDTQYF. In nucleotides, the CDR3 is TGCAGCGTTCGGGGTCCCACAGATACGCAGTATTTT.